These T cell receptor beta chains were read from a single sample in a study of type 1 and type 2 diabetes patients. TCRdb re-derived calls from the multiplex PCR reads in MiXCR, one entry per CDR3 protein. In the table there are some 250,000 distinct CDR3 sequences, more than 45% of which are singletons. The sample taken for sequencing was peripheral blood mononuclear cells (PBMCs). The receptors shown here come from a man aged 18 to 30 with type 2 diabetes. Each CDR3 is given with its conserved first and last residue. D genes are given only for firm matches. Not all rows give a size; the values are once, few, many and, for expanded clones, a class.

clone size	J gene	D gene	V gene	CDR3 DNA	CDR3 protein
few	TRBJ1-4	TRBD1	TRBV30	TGTGCCTGGAGTACGACAGGGGGTATTGAAAAACTGTTTTTT	CAWSTTGGIEKLFF
-	TRBJ2-3	-	TRBV7-3	TGTGCCAGCAGCTCCTCGGCTAGCTGGAAGGATACGCGGTATTTT	CASSSSASWKDTRYF
-	TRBJ1-2	TRBD1	TRBV6-2/TRBV6-3	TGTGCCAGCAGTCACAAACAGGGGATCGTTGGCTATGGCTACACCTTC	CASSHKQGIVGYGYTF
-	TRBJ1-5	TRBD1	TRBV10-3	TGTGCCTCGGGACAGGCGACTCATCAGCCCCAGCATTTT	CASGQATHQPQHF
-	TRBJ2-7	TRBD2	TRBV10-3	TGTGCCATCACTTCAGCGGGGATCCCCTACGAGCAGTACTTC	CAITSAGIPYEQYF
-	TRBJ2-7	TRBD1	TRBV6-6	TGTGCCAGCAGTTACCAGGGGGACGGTGGCTACGAGCAGTACTTC	CASSYQGDGGYEQYF
-	TRBJ1-2	TRBD1	TRBV7-8	TGTGCCAGCAGCTTAGTACAGGGGGCCTATGGCTACACCTTC	CASSLVQGAYGYTF
few	TRBJ2-1	TRBD2	TRBV30	TGTGCCTGGAGTGTCCCGCCTAGCGGGAACAATGAGCAGTTCTTC	CAWSVPPSGNNEQFF
-	TRBJ2-1	TRBD2	TRBV7-6	TGTGCCAGCAGCTTAGACCCGGGACTAGCGGGGGGGCCGGTTGGTCGAAATGAGCAGTTCTTC	CASSLDPGLAGGPVGRNEQFF
many	TRBJ2-7	-	TRBV2	TGTGCCGTCCCAGGGATCAACTACGAGCAGTACTTC	CAVPGINYEQYF
-	TRBJ1-6	TRBD1	TRBV9	TGTGCCAGCAGCTCGCTAGGGGACAGTAGGTCACCCCTCCACTTT	CASSSLGDSRSPLHF
-	TRBJ2-7	TRBD1	TRBV15	TGTGCCACCAGCAGAGCGCCAGGGGGAGCCTACGAGCAGTACTTC	CATSRAPGGAYEQYF
few	TRBJ2-2	-	TRBV19	TGTGCCAGTAAGTGGGCCGGCATGGGGAACACCGGGGAGCTGTTTTTT	CASKWAGMGNTGELFF
-	TRBJ2-1	-	TRBV20-1	TGCAGTGCTGGGTTGGGGGAGGCGATTCAGTTCTTC	CSAGLGEAIQFF
-	TRBJ2-7	TRBD1	TRBV7-2	TGTGCCAGCAGCATTTCGCGACAGGGGCGCGAGCAGTACTTC	CASSISRQGREQYF
-	TRBJ2-1	TRBD2	TRBV19	TGTGCCAGTAGTGTCACTAGCGGGAGGGCCAATGAGCAGTTCTTC	CASSVTSGRANEQFF
many	TRBJ1-6	-	TRBV14	TGTGCCAGCAGCCAAGACCGGACCACAGGGATGTTTTCACCCCTCCACTTT	CASSQDRTTGMFSPLHF